These 3 T cell receptor beta chains were sequenced from one sample in a study of cytomegalovirus exposure and HLA in healthy donors. Amplification used 60 Vbeta primers and 13 Jbeta primers. Clones were read by immunoSEQ multiplex PCR, and TCRdb kept only the in-frame ones, dropping some. Its table lists just over 80,000 clones. Material for sequencing was PBMCs. All receptors come from a woman in her twenties or thirties in good health and CMV-seronegative.

DNA of the CDR3: TGTGCCTGGAGTGTACCCAGACCAGGGCTCTCCTACGAGCAGTACTTC. Translation: CAWSVPRPGLSYEQYF. The V call is TRBV30, the J call TRBJ2-7; D possibly corresponds to TRBD1 (5 bases). Germline loops: CDR1 GTSNPN, CDR2 SVGIG (reference sequence). This CDR3 contains 16 residues. Trimming stripped 0 bases from V and 0 bases from J, with 15 bases between.

The rearrangement joins TRBV2 to TRBJ2-2; the match to TRBD2 covers 9 bases. After removal of 4 bases from V and 0 bases from J, the junction contained 12 bases not matched to a gene. Germline V CDR1 and CDR2: SNHLY, FYNNEI. The CDR3 loop spans 19 amino acids. The CDR3 here is CASSGKGVAGDPNTGELFF. CDR3 bases: TGTGCCAGCAGTGGAAAGGGGGTAGCGGGGGACCCGAACACCGGGGAGCTGTTTTTT.

J is TRBJ1-5 and V is TRBV6-5, with D possibly TRBD1 on 6 matching bases. Trimming stripped 6 bases from V and 3 bases from J, with 12 bases between. Per the germline V gene, CDR1 is MNHEY and CDR2 is SVGAGI. The CDR3 sequence is 14 residues long. The CDR3 coding sequence is TGTGCCAGCAGATCCCAGGGGAACAATCAGCCCCAGCATTTT. Translated: CASRSQGNNQPQHF.